This TCR beta chain was retrieved from a study of T cell responses to AZD1222 COVID-19 vaccine. Study-level findings and limits: Seropositive AZD1222 recipients at baseline numbered only five to seven.

Measured with immunoSEQ multiplex PCR; TCRdb has only the in-frame clones, and not every one. This table holds over 130,000 clones, about 90% found once. Note on this clone: Its antigen is as yet unknown.

The CDR3 totals 16 residues. With 5 bases removed from V and 4 bases from J, the gap between germline ends came to 18 bases. Germline assignment: CDR1 SGHRS and CDR2 YFSETQ. Specimen: peripheral blood, collected 28 days after the second AZD1222 dose. The receptor's source is an adult who received the AZD1222 COVID-19 vaccine. This chain connects TRBV5-1 to TRBJ1-4; D gene unclear. CDR3 protein: CASRRGSSTSNEKLFF. The CDR3 bases are TGCGCCAGCAGAAGAGGGTCTTCTACGAGTAATGAAAAACTGTTTTTT. The full variable domain, completed using reference TRBV5-1 and TRBJ1-4, is KAGVTQTPRYLIKTRGQQVTLSCSPISGHRSVSWYQQTPGQGLQFLFEYFSETQRNKGNFPGRFSGRQFSNSRSEMNVSTLELGDSALYLCASRRGSSTSNEKLFFGSGTQLSVL.